Listed here are 5 T cell receptor beta chains from one sample, sequenced in a study of blood T cell repertoires in COVID-19. TCRdb's copy holds only in-frame clones and misses some; the assay was immunoSEQ multiplex PCR. The profile shows tens of thousands of clones, almost 90% of them singletons. Sample: peripheral blood. The receptor source for this set is a man aged 55 to 70 with active COVID-19.

The rearrangement uses TRBV13 and TRBJ2-4, with unresolved D. CDR3 length: 15 residues. Germline CDR1 PRHDT, CDR2 FYEKMQ (reference sequence). The V and J ends lost 2 bases and 0 bases respectively, with 8 bases between them. The CDR3 bases are TGTGCCAGCAGCTTAAAAGCGATAGCCAAAAACATTCAGTACTTC. Its translation is CASSLKAIAKNIQYF.

V usage is TRBV5-1 and J usage is TRBJ2-5; 8 bases map to TRBD1. With V trimmed by 1 base and J by 0 bases, 5 bases remained unmatched. The CDR3 sequence is 16 residues long. The V gene's germline CDR1 is SGHRS and CDR2 YFSETQ. The CDR3 loop reads CASSLWTGQYQETQYF. DNA of the CDR3: TGCGCCAGCAGCTTGTGGACAGGGCAGTACCAAGAGACCCAGTACTTC.

The chain uses TRBV1 and TRBJ2-3; whether TRBD2, the table's D call, matches the DNA was not checked. TRBV1 is a pseudogene segment. The CDR3 extends over 13 amino acids. The CDR3 region has the DNA TGCACCAGCGTAGTCGATTCCACAGATACGCAGTATTTT. It yields the protein CTSVVDSTDTQYF.

The J gene is TRBJ1-1, the V gene TRBV7-3; D remains unclear. The CDR3 contains 13 residues. Trimming left V 4 bases short and J 0 bases short, with 6 bases between. Per germline, CDR1 SGHTA and CDR2 FQGTGA. CDR3 sequence reads: CASSSQMNTEAFF. As DNA, the CDR3 is TGTGCCAGCAGCTCACAAATGAACACTGAAGCTTTCTTT.

The rearrangement uses TRBV23-1 and TRBJ1-1; TRBD1 might be the D (5 bases). TRBV23-1 is annotated as an ORF whose role is uncertain. The ends were cut back, 2 bases at V and 8 bases at J, with 12 bases in the middle. The CDR3 has 13 residues. The CDR3 region has the DNA TGCGCCAGCAGTCAACCAAACAGGCCCGAAGCTTTCTTT. It translates to CASSQPNRPEAFF.